These 3 T cell receptor beta chains originate from one sample sequenced in a study of Graves' ophthalmopathy and Graves' hyperthyroidism. The study amplified TCR beta CDR3 regions using RNA transcripts. HTBI primers were employed in first-round RT-PCR, then a second-round multiplex PCR followed. TCRdb used MiXCR to reprocess the multiplex PCR reads, holding one entry per CDR3 protein. The table includes over a million distinct CDR3 sequences, about 38% detected once. The sequenced sample was peripheral blood or thyroid tissue (not recorded which). These receptors originate from an adult man with Graves' hyperthyroidism.

The chain links TRBV27 to TRBJ2-5; 10 bases line up with TRBD2. With V trimmed by 0 bases and J by 5 bases, 6 bases remained unmatched. Germline assignment: CDR1 MNHEY and CDR2 SMNVEV (reference sequence). The CDR3 has 16 residues. DNA of the CDR3: TGTGCCAGCAGTTTATCCCTAGCGGGAGTTACCGAGACCCAGTACTTC. Protein product: CASSLSLAGVTETQYF.

This clonotype has just a few counts. The rearrangement uses TRBV4-3 and TRBJ1-1; 8 nucleotides line up with TRBD1. CDR3 size: 15 residues. Germline trimming cut 1 base from V and 6 bases from J; bases unmatched to any gene: 7. The germline gives CDR1 LGHNA, CDR2 YSLEER. CDR3 bases: TGCGCCAGCAGCCAAGGACAGGGGACGGCCGCTGAAGCTTTCTTT. Translation gives CASSQGQGTAAEAFF.

The chain is built from TRBV20-1 and TRBJ2-7, with unresolved D. This CDR3 contains 8 residues. Per the germline V gene, CDR1 is DFQATT and CDR2 is SNEGSKA (reference sequence). V shed 7 bases and J shed 9 bases, with 7 bases lying between them. CDR3 DNA sequence: TGCAGTGGAAAGAGGCAGTACTTC. Amino acids: CSGKRQYF.